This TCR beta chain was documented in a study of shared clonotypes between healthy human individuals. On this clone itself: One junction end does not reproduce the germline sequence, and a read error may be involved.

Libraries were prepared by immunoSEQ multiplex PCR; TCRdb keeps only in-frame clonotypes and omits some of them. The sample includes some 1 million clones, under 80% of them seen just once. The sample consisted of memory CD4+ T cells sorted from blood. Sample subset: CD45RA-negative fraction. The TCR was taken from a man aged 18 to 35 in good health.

The DNA of the CDR3 is TGTGCCAGCGGTTATGCTAGTAAAGAGACCCAGTACTTC. It encodes CASGYASKETQYF. This chain links TRBV6-5 with TRBJ2-5; D not resolved. This CDR3 has 13 amino acids. CDR1 and CDR2 from the germline V gene are MNHEY and SVGAGI.